This T cell receptor (beta chain) originates from a study of CD8+CD57+ T cells in acquired aplastic anemia. About this clonotype itself: A read error is possible here, since a much larger clone lies one base away.

Germline V gene lookup returns CDR1 KGHSH and CDR2 LQKENI. V lost 7 bases and J 0 bases, leaving 9 bases between the germline ends. The CDR3 spans 13 residues. The study profiled TCR beta VDJ and CDR3 using genomic DNA as template. TCRdb recomputed calls from the reads with MiXCR, one row per CDR3 protein. This table holds 300,000 or so distinct CDR3 sequences, roughly 59% found once. Whoever was chosen for sequencing had shown CD8+CD57+ cell expansion by flow cytometry. This chain connects TRBV18 to TRBJ1-1, with TRBD1 as a possible D gene (5 bases). The sample was sorted CD4+, CD8+, or CD8+CD57+ T cells (not recorded which) from PBMCs. This clonotype was sampled from a human donor with aplastic anemia. For the CDR3, the DNA is TGTGCCAGCTTGGCAGGGATGAACACTGAAGCTTTCTTT. Residues: CASLAGMNTEAFF.